This entry concerns a single T cell receptor (beta chain). The data are from a study of blood T cell repertoires in COVID-19. CDR3 length: 13 residues. Germline V gives CDR1 LNHDA, CDR2 SQIVND (reference sequence). V shed 5 bases, J shed 8 bases, and the junction held 7 bases outside the gene matches. Method: immunoSEQ multiplex PCR; TCRdb's copy keeps in-frame clones and lacks some. This table holds under 200,000 clones, about 74% found once. J is TRBJ1-2 and V is TRBV19, with 8 nucleotides matching TRBD1. The clonotype comes from a man in his fifties or sixties with acute or convalescent COVID-19. The specimen sequenced was peripheral blood. The CDR3 region is CASSFGQGGGYTF. The CDR3 bases are TGTGCCAGTAGTTTCGGACAGGGTGGGGGCTACACCTTC.